These T cell receptor beta chains were read from a single sample in a study of PD-1 blockade in classical Hodgkin lymphoma. Some clones are missing from TCRdb's copy, which holds only in-frame ones; the method was immunoSEQ multiplex PCR. The sample has some 58,000 clones, under 95% seen once; the top ten hold around a tenth. The sample in question was peripheral blood mononuclear cells (PBMCs), obtained before the fourth cycle of nivolumab. The receptors derive from a human donor with classical Hodgkin lymphoma. Both conserved end residues are part of each CDR3. A D gene is named only where the DNA matches it firmly. Clone size appears in some rows only: once, few, many, or a class for an expanded clone.

clone_size: NA; d_call: NA; j_call: TRBJ2-7; v_call: TRBV6-5; cdr3_nt: TGTGCCAGCAGTTTGTCGGGACTGCTGTACTTC; cdr3_aa: CASSLSGLLYF
clone_size: once; d_call: NA; j_call: TRBJ2-7; v_call: TRBV7-7; cdr3_nt: TGTGCTAGCAGCTTAGGTGGGACCTACGAGCAGTACTTC; cdr3_aa: CASSLGGTYEQYF
clone_size: NA; d_call: NA; j_call: TRBJ1-1; v_call: TRBV11-2; cdr3_nt: TGTGCCAGCAGCCTCGGGTCCTACACTGAAGCTTTCTTT; cdr3_aa: CASSLGSYTEAFF
clone_size: NA; d_call: TRBD1; j_call: TRBJ2-1; v_call: TRBV7-8; cdr3_nt: TGTGCCAGCAGCTCGCCCGGGACAGTCGGTTTGGGTGAGCAGTTCTTC; cdr3_aa: CASSSPGTVGLGEQFF
clone_size: NA; d_call: TRBD1; j_call: TRBJ1-4; v_call: TRBV6-4; cdr3_nt: TGTGCCAGCAGCCCGGACGAAGGGGGCCGGGGAAAACTGTTTTTT; cdr3_aa: CASSPDEGGRGKLFF
clone_size: NA; d_call: NA; j_call: TRBJ2-7; v_call: TRBV29-1; cdr3_nt: TGCAGCGTTGTTGCTGTTAACTACGAGCAGTACTTC; cdr3_aa: CSVVAVNYEQYF
clone_size: NA; d_call: NA; j_call: TRBJ2-7; v_call: TRBV7-2; cdr3_nt: TGTGCCAGCAGCCCGGAGGGGGCCACCCCGGCCTACGAGCAGTACTTC; cdr3_aa: CASSPEGATPAYEQYF
clone_size: NA; d_call: NA; j_call: TRBJ2-5; v_call: TRBV18; cdr3_nt: TGTGCCAGCTCACCTGTATCAGAGCAAGAGACCCAGTACTTC; cdr3_aa: CASSPVSEQETQYF
clone_size: NA; d_call: TRBD1; j_call: TRBJ1-2; v_call: TRBV6-1; cdr3_nt: TGTGCCAGGGGACAGGGGGGAGGCTACACCTTC; cdr3_aa: CARGQGGGYTF
clone_size: NA; d_call: NA; j_call: TRBJ2-1; v_call: TRBV12-5; cdr3_nt: TGTGCTAGTAGTCCGCAGGGAAGCTCCTACAATGAGCAGTTCTTC; cdr3_aa: CASSPQGSSYNEQFF
clone_size: NA; d_call: NA; j_call: TRBJ1-2; v_call: TRBV4-1; cdr3_nt: TGCGCCAGCAGCCAACCCCAGGCCGGGAACTATGGCTACACCTTC; cdr3_aa: CASSQPQAGNYGYTF
clone_size: NA; d_call: NA; j_call: TRBJ1-5; v_call: TRBV19; cdr3_nt: TGTGCCAGTAGTATTGGGTACAGTAGCAATCAGCCCCAGCATTTT; cdr3_aa: CASSIGYSSNQPQHF
clone_size: NA; d_call: NA; j_call: TRBJ1-6; v_call: TRBV25-1; cdr3_nt: TGTGCCAGCAGTGGCCGAGGTGGAGGGGAACTTTCACCCCTCCACTTT; cdr3_aa: CASSGRGGGELSPLHF
clone_size: NA; d_call: NA; j_call: TRBJ1-1; v_call: TRBV5-5; cdr3_nt: TGTGCCAGCAGCTTGGTCGGGACCACTGAAGCTTTCTTT; cdr3_aa: CASSLVGTTEAFF
clone_size: NA; d_call: NA; j_call: TRBJ1-1; v_call: TRBV7-9; cdr3_nt: TGTGCCAGCAGCTTTTCCGAATTCTCGAACACTGAAGCTTTCTTT; cdr3_aa: CASSFSEFSNTEAFF
clone_size: once; d_call: NA; j_call: TRBJ2-3; v_call: TRBV7-6; cdr3_nt: TGTGCCAGCAGCTTCACCGAAATGACAGATACGCAGTATTTT; cdr3_aa: CASSFTEMTDTQYF
clone_size: NA; d_call: NA; j_call: TRBJ2-7; v_call: TRBV18; cdr3_nt: TGTGCCAGCTCCTCAAGTATGGACGACTACGAGCAGTACTTC; cdr3_aa: CASSSSMDDYEQYF
clone_size: NA; d_call: TRBD2; j_call: TRBJ2-7; v_call: TRBV6-5; cdr3_nt: TGTGCCAGCAGTTACGCGGGGGCCTACGAGCAGTACTTC; cdr3_aa: CASSYAGAYEQYF
clone_size: NA; d_call: TRBD1; j_call: TRBJ1-6; v_call: TRBV19; cdr3_nt: TGTGCCAGTAGTCGGGACAGGGATTCACCCCTCCACTTT; cdr3_aa: CASSRDRDSPLHF
clone_size: NA; d_call: TRBD1; j_call: TRBJ2-6; v_call: TRBV27; cdr3_nt: TGTGCCAGCAGTGGGGTAAGGTCAGGGGGCGCCGGCTCTGGGGCCAACGTCCTGACTTTC; cdr3_aa: CASSGVRSGGAGSGANVLTF
clone_size: NA; d_call: NA; j_call: TRBJ2-7; v_call: TRBV4-1; cdr3_nt: TGCGCCAGCAGCCAAGTGCCAAATCCGACCTACGAGCAGTACTTC; cdr3_aa: CASSQVPNPTYEQYF
clone_size: NA; d_call: TRBD1; j_call: TRBJ2-5; v_call: TRBV30; cdr3_nt: TGTGCCTGGAGTGCTGGGACAGGGGCTAGACTAGCTTCCAGAGAGACCCAGTACTTC; cdr3_aa: CAWSAGTGARLASRETQYF
clone_size: NA; d_call: NA; j_call: TRBJ1-1; v_call: TRBV7-8; cdr3_nt: TGTGCCAGCAGCTTAGGTTCGACTGAAGCTTTCTTT; cdr3_aa: CASSLGSTEAFF
clone_size: once; d_call: TRBD2; j_call: TRBJ2-1; v_call: TRBV19; cdr3_nt: TGTGCCACCCAAGCGACTAGCGTCGGCCCTAGCTCCTACAATGAGCAGTTCTTC; cdr3_aa: CATQATSVGPSSYNEQFF
clone_size: NA; d_call: NA; j_call: TRBJ2-7; v_call: TRBV11-2; cdr3_nt: TGTGCCAGCAGCTTACGTTACGCCTTTGGGACTCTCTACGAGCAGTACTTC; cdr3_aa: CASSLRYAFGTLYEQYF
clone_size: NA; d_call: NA; j_call: TRBJ1-5; v_call: TRBV6-5; cdr3_nt: TGTGCCAGCAGCCCCCGACTAGGGGGTCAGCCCCAGCATTTT; cdr3_aa: CASSPRLGGQPQHF
clone_size: NA; d_call: NA; j_call: TRBJ2-1; v_call: TRBV11-3; cdr3_nt: TGTGCCAGCAGCCCAAACCCCGCGGTCTACAATGAGCAGTTCTTC; cdr3_aa: CASSPNPAVYNEQFF
clone_size: few; d_call: TRBD1; j_call: TRBJ1-1; v_call: TRBV2; cdr3_nt: TGTGCCAGCACCAGGGGGGCAGGGTGGGGTGAAGCTTTCTTT; cdr3_aa: CASTRGAGWGEAFF